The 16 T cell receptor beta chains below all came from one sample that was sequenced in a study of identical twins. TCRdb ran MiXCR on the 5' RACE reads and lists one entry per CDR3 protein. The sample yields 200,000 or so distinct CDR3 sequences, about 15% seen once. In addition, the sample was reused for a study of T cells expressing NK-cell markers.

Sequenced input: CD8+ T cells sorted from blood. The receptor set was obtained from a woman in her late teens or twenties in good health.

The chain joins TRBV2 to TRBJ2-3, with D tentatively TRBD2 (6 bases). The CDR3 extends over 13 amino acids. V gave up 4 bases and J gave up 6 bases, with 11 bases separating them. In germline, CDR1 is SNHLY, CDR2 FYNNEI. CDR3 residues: CASSGETSDTQYF. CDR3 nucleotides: TGTGCCAGCAGTGGGGAGACTAGTGATACGCAGTATTTT.

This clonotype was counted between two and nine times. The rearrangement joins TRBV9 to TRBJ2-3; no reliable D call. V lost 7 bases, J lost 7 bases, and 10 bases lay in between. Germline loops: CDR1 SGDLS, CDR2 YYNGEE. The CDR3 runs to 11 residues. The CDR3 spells CASGSLYTQYF. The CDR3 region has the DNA TGTGCCAGCGGTAGTCTATATACGCAGTATTTT. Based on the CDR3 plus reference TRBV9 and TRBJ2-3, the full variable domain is DSGVTQTPKHLITATGQRVTLRCSPRSGDLSVYWYQQSLDQGLQFLIQYYNGEERAKGNILERFSAQQFPDLHSELNLSSLELGDSALYFCASGSLYTQYFGPGTRLTVL.

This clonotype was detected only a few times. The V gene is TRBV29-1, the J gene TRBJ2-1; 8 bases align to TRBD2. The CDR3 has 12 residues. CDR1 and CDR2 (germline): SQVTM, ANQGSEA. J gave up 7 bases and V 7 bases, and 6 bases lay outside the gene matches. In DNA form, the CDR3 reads TGCAGCGCGGCTAGCGGGCAGAATGAGCAGTTCTTC. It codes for CSAASGQNEQFF.

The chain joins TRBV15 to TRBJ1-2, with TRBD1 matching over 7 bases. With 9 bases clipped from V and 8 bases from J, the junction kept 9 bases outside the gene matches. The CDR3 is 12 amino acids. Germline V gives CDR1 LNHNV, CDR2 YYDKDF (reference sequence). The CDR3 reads CATRQGLRGYTF. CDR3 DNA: TGTGCCACTAGACAGGGACTCCGGGGCTACACCTTC.

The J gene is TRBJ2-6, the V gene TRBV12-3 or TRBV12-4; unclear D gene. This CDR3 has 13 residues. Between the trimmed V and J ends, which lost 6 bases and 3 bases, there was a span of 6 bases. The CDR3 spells CASSLIGANVLTF. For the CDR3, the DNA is TGTGCCAGCAGCTTAATTGGGGCCAACGTCCTGACTTTC.

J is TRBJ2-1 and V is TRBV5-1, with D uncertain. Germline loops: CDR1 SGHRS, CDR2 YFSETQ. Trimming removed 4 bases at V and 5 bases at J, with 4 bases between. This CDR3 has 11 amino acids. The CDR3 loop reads CASSKDNEQFF. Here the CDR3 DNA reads TGCGCCAGCAGCAAAGACAATGAGCAGTTCTTC.

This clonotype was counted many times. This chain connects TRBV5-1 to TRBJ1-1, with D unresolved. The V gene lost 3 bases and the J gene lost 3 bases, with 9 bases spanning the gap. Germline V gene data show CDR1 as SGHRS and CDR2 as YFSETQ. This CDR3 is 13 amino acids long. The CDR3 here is CASSSQAHTEAFF. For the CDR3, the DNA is TGCGCCAGCAGCTCCCAGGCCCACACTGAAGCTTTCTTT.

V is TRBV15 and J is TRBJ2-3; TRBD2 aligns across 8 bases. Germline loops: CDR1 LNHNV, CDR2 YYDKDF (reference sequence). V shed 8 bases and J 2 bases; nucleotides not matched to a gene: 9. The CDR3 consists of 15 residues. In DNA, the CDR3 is TGTGCCACCCTGGGGCGCGGGGGGTACACAGATACGCAGTATTTT. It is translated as CATLGRGGYTDTQYF. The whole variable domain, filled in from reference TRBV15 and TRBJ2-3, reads DAMVIQNPRYQVTQFGKPVTLSCSQTLNHNVMYWYQQKSSQAPKLLFHYYDKDFNNEADTPDNFQSRRPNTSFCFLDIRSPGLGDTAMYLCATLGRGGYTDTQYFGPGTRLTVL.

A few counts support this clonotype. The CDR3 loop is CASGATVMNTEAFF. The CDR3 coding sequence is TGTGCTAGTGGTGCGACAGTTATGAACACTGAAGCTTTCTTT. The chain employs TRBV12-5 and TRBJ1-1, with a possible D match to TRBD1 (5 bases). This CDR3 contains 14 residues. The germline V gene has CDR1 LGHNT and CDR2 FRNRAP. Deletions cut 5 bases from V and 0 bases from J, with 10 bases between. Using reference TRBV12-5 and TRBJ1-1 for the parts outside the CDR3, the full variable domain is DARVTQTPRHKVTEMGQEVTMRCQPILGHNTVFWYRQTMMQGLELLAYFRNRAPLDDSGMPKDRFSAEMPDATLATLKIQPSEPRDSAVYFCASGATVMNTEAFFGQGTRLTVV.

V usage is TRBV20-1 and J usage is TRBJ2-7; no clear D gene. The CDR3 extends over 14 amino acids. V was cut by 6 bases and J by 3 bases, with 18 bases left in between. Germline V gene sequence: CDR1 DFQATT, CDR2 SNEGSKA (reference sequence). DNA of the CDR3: TGCAGTGCCAAAGACCCGGGCGGCTACTACGAGCAGTACTTC. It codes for CSAKDPGGYYEQYF.

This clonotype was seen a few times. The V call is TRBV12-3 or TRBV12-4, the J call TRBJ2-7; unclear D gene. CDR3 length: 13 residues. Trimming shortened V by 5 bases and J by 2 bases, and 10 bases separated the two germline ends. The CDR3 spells CASSHSSPYEQYF. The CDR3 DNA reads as TGTGCCAGCAGTCACAGTAGTCCCTACGAGCAGTACTTC.

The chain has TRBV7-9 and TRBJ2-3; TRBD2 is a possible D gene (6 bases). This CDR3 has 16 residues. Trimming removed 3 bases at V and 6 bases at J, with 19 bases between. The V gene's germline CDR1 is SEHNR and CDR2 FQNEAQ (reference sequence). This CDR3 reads CASSFEKGLEADTQYF. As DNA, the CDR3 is TGTGCCAGCAGCTTTGAAAAGGGACTTGAGGCCGATACGCAGTATTTT.

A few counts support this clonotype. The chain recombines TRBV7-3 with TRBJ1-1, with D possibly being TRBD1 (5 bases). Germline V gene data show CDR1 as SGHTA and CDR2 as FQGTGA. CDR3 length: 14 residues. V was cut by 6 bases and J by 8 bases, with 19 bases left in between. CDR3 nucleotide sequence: TGTGCCAGCAGTCGAACAGGTGAACAGGAAGAAGCTTTCTTT. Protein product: CASSRTGEQEEAFF.

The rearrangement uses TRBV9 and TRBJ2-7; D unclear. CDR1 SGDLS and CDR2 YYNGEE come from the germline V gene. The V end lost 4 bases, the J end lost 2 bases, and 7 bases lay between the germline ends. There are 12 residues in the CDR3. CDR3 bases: TGTGCCAGCAGCCCTAACACCTACGAGCAGTACTTC. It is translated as CASSPNTYEQYF.

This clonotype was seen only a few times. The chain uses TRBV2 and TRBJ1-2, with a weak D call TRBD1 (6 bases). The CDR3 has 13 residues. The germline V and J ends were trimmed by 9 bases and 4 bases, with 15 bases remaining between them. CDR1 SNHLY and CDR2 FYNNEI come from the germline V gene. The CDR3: CASLGGRTYGYTF. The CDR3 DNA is TGTGCCAGTCTCGGGGGGCGCACCTATGGCTACACCTTC.

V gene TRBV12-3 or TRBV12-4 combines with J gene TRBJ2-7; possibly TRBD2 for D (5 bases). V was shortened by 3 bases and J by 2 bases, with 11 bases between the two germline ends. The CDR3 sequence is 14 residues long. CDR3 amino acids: CASSFGEGTYEQYF. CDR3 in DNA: TGTGCCAGCAGTTTCGGAGAGGGCACCTACGAGCAGTACTTC.